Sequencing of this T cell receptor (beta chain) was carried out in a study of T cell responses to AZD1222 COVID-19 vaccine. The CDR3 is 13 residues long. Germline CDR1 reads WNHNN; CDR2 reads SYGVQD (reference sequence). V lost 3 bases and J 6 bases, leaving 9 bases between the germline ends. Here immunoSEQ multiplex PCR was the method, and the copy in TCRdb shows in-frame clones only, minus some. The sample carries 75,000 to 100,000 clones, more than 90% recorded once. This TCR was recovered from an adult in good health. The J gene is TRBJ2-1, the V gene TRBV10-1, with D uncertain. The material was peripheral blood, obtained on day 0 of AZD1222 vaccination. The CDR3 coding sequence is TGCGCCAGCAGTGACCAGCCGCGCAATGAGCAGTTCTTC. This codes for CASSDQPRNEQFF.